Described below is a single T cell receptor beta chain sequence and its context. As yet, its antigen is unknown. The sample belongs to a study of shared clonotypes between healthy human individuals. Study conclusions and caveats: Shared across four donors were around 4.7% of the naive CD4 clonotypes.

TCRdb's copy holds only in-frame clones and misses some; the assay was immunoSEQ multiplex PCR. This table has about 1.5 million clones, 98% appearing once. Trimming took 6 bases from V and 6 from J; bases not matched to a gene: 6. The CDR3 covers 13 residues. Germline CDR1 is LNHDA and CDR2 is SQIVND (reference sequence). The rearrangement links TRBV19 to TRBJ1-1; 8 bases align to TRBD1. Input material: naive CD4+ T cells sorted from blood. Described subset: CD45RA+ positively selected. This TCR was sampled from a man under 40 in good health. This CDR3 is CASRTGATSEAFF. CDR3 DNA: TGTGCCAGTAGGACAGGGGCAACCTCTGAAGCTTTCTTT.